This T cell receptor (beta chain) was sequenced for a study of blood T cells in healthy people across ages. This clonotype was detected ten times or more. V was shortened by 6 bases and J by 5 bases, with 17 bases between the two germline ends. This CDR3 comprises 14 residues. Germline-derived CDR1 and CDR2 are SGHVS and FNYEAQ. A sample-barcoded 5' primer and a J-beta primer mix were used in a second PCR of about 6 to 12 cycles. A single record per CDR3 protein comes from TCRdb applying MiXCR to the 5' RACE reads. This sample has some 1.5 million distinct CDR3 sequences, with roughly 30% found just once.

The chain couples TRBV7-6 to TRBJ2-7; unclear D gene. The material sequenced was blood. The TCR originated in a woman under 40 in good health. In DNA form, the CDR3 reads TGTGCCAGCAGTAGTCGGATCGACGGCCACGAGCAGTACTTC. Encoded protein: CASSSRIDGHEQYF.